This TCR beta chain was captured in a study of cytomegalovirus exposure and HLA in healthy donors (dated by TCRdb to 2015 to 2018). Some background on the complete study: An earlier analysis of some 600 of the donors reported under 300 Gb of sequence data and around 110 million unique TCR beta sequences obtained from around 180 million T cells. The T cell repertoires of 666 subjects were profiled by immunosequencing and related to cytomegalovirus serostatus. Rather than using new phenotypic data, the later analysis identified candidate immune exposures from TCR beta sequences and from how often those sequences occurred across donors. The study aimed to test whether signatures of past pathogen exposure could be identified by cataloging public T cell receptors. A separate validation cohort of over 95 different subjects was used in addition to the approximately 610-subject first cohort. Four or five DR-DQ haplotypes were handled as single units for association and clustering, since linkage in the cohort was strong. An early release covering about 600 HLA-typed donors comprised approximately 290 gigabases of sequencing data and tens of millions of unique TCR sequences. To study patterns of TCR occurrence, a later analysis re-analyzed previously published TCR beta repertoires from 500 to 850 donors and added high-resolution HLA genotyping. High-throughput TCR immunosequencing, statistical association of individual TCRs with disease status, and machine learning were combined to predict cytomegalovirus infection status. Of the roughly 400 genotyped donors, 80% to 90% were placed in the genetic ancestry cluster associated with self-reported Caucasian donors. An earlier analysis of around 640 of the donors used high-throughput TCR beta sequencing to judge whether each TCR beta V gene segment behaved as functional or pseudogenic. Alongside the repertoire data, information on donor age, sex, ethnicity and CMV serostatus was compiled. Every repertoire in the discovery cohort had been generated on one and the same sequencing platform. On average, roughly 250,000 unique TCR beta nucleotide sequences were sequenced per donor among some 420 genotyped donors of the cohort, with roughly 18% of those sequences being non-productive. Genome-wide SNP genotypes for about 65% of the roughly 670 donors were used in a later genetic analysis, which treated that subset as a discovery cohort. Typing coverage differed by locus: A, B, C, DRB1 and DQB1 were typed in about 620-630 donors, DQA1 in about 550, DPA1 in 600 to 610, and DPB1 in approximately 450. HLA typing included class I and class II loci at four-digit resolution.

Beyond this particular receptor, the publication reports: Immune exposure information for the cohort was limited to CMV serostatus. The presence/absence analyses assumed that sequencing depth was roughly uniform across donors, and that assumption may not be true. In the study, about 150 TCR beta chains were listed as associated with cytomegalovirus. A few of the identified cytomegalovirus-associated TCR beta chains were confirmed in vitro to be specific for cytomegalovirus antigens. Several of the top co-occurrence clusters appeared to be linked to parvovirus B19, influenza, CMV and Epstein-Barr virus, according to a later analysis. According to a later analysis, TCR association rates differed among HLA loci, with DRB1 alleles showing the most associated TCRs and HLA-C alleles showing the fewest. In a later analysis, HLA-associated TCR beta chains were found to be more clonally expanded and to have lower generation probabilities than equally common non-associated chains. Across donors, most TCR sequences were observed very rarely, whereas some public TCRs were present in many individuals. HLA typing was unavailable for some donors at each locus, so association tests used only the typed subset. In this cohort, only TCR beta chains were sequenced, and detectable features were limited by the absence of alpha or paired-chain data. Most CMV-associated TCR beta chains appeared to be HLA-restricted in a later analysis, and the HLA associations seemed to be driven largely by CMV exposure. In an earlier analysis of roughly 500 of the donors, most TCR beta V segments appeared in productive rearrangements about 87% or about 30% of the time, broadly matching IMGT annotations. In a later genetic analysis, a missense DCLRE1C variant was associated with V-gene and J-gene trimming of TCR beta chains, and the association was replicated in an independent cohort. A further reported finding was that TCR beta sequences accurately predicted the HLA-A and HLA-B alleles for most subjects in the first cohort. A cluster of highly shared sequence variants was judged likely to be a technical artifact of the sequencing pipeline. In a later genetic analysis, fewer N-insertions in productive TCRs were reported among donors in an Asian-associated ancestry cluster than the roughly 640-donor mean. Roughly 17 rarely observed V segments, including chromosome 9 orphons, were excluded from the earlier analysis of 550 to 700 of the donors because counts were too low. The classifier was reported to diagnose cytomegalovirus status with high specificity and sensitivity in both the original cohort and the validation cohort. Linkage disequilibrium might explain the correlated functional status among segregating V segments, but an unknown experimental factor could not be excluded. When HLA alleles, especially DR and DQ, strongly co-occurred, attributing TCR associations to individual alleles was difficult. Some IMGT-functional V segments, including TRBV6-2 and TRBV6-3, could not be told apart with the 87-base-pair reads, so those segments were excluded. The authors suggested that the approach could potentially be generalized to other disease states and immunological phenotypes. At a false discovery rate of 0.05, a later analysis linked 16,000 or so TCR beta sequences to specific HLA alleles.

This clone was counted a single time. No antigen is known for it. No base quality information exists; no much larger clone differs at one position. The germline V gene encodes CDR1 SNHLY and CDR2 FYNNEI. After removal of 2 bases from V and 1 base from J, the junction retains 4 bases not matched to a gene. The CDR3 has 15 amino acids, counting the end cysteine and phenylalanine. Of all the DNA, just the CDR3 is kept, 45 bases in frame from base 1. The cohort consisted of approximately 690 healthy bone marrow donors. Cohort members were all nominally healthy when sampled, although unrecorded immune exposures were likely present. The donor was CMV seronegative and was included in the group of a few hundred seronegative cohort members. Each donor provided a peripheral blood sample, and peripheral blood mononuclear cells were used for TCR beta sequencing. The Qiagen DNeasy Blood Extraction Kit was used to extract genomic DNA from the blood cell samples.

The library came from the immunoSEQ multiplex PCR assay. A mixture of 60 forward primers for TCR Vbeta segments and 13 reverse primers for TCR Jbeta segments was used in the multiplex PCR. The CDR3 region of rearranged TCR beta genes was amplified from genomic DNA with a multiplex PCR assay. The amplified TCR beta libraries were sequenced on the Illumina HiSeq System as 87-base-pair reads. In the authors' own workflow: A later analysis counted 75 million to 100 million unique TCR beta chains across the 700 or so repertoires, and some 12 million of these chains were shared by at least two donors. To remove PCR and sequencing errors, raw reads were error-corrected and collapsed into unique sequences using a nearest-neighbor algorithm that merged closely related sequences. CDR3 sequences were aligned to IMGT reference sequences to assign V, D and J gene segments. Each retained sequence needed at least a six-nucleotide match to both a V gene segment and a J gene segment. Rearrangements were classified as productive when the CDR3 lacked stop codons and remained in frame with V and J, and all other rearrangements were classified as non-productive. CDR3 was defined according to IMGT convention as the region running from the second conserved V-encoded cysteine to the conserved J-encoded phenylalanine. Sequences without an unambiguous match to a single V gene segment were excluded from the earlier analysis of approximately 600 of the donors. An earlier analysis of roughly 590 of the donors called V segments functional above 56.7% productive rearrangements and segregating when the between-donor standard deviation exceeded 5%. A statistical classification framework was built to diagnose cytomegalovirus status from the catalog of TCR beta chain sequences. V and J gene assignment, in a later analysis, came from comparing TCR nucleotide sequences with IMGT/GENE-DB human TR gene sequences. A later analysis assigned CDR3 sequences and most-parsimonious VDJ recombination scenarios with the TCRdist pipeline. A later analysis defined each TCR beta chain by its CDR3 amino acid sequence plus V-gene family, and excluded reads lacking a unique V-gene family. To address suspected cross-contamination and a sequencing artifact, a later analysis removed 450 to 700 highly shared, low-generation-probability nucleotide sequences. For each public chain, a later analysis derived a clonal expansion index from normalized ranks of inferred template counts within each repertoire. Generation probabilities in a later analysis came from a VDJ recombination model fitted to out-of-frame rearrangements, and those results were checked against IGoR. Hypergeometric tests were used in a later analysis to score TCR-TCR, TCR-HLA and TCR-CMV co-occurrence, with a repertoire-size bias correction applied to the TCR pairs. To estimate false discovery rates, a later analysis permuted the HLA or CMV assignments 20 times. In a later analysis, co-occurring TCRs were grouped using DBSCAN, with TCRdist sequence similarity added in when clustering inside HLA-allele-positive subsets. Co-occurrence clustering excluded repertoires with fewer than 30,000 or more than 120,000 public chains, plus five with anomalous nucleotide sharing. TCRdb limited this immuneACCESS table to in-frame rearrangements with V and J called. A share of clones is missing; checked studies link under half to unresolved V genes, and the rest is unexplained. The V and J calls and clone size come from that table; D and trimming were worked out from the DNA. The sample table lists some 130,000 clones, approximately 80% of them with a count of one. Jointly, the top ten make up approximately 2.5% of the sample.

The clonotype originates from a man aged 50-59 years in good health and CMV-seronegative. The sample comprised PBMCs. This sequence uses TRBV2 and TRBJ1-1, with TRBD1 matching 7 junction bases. This receptor has the CDR3 CASSERQGENTEAFF. DNA sequence: TGTGCCAGCAGTGAAAGACAGGGCGAGAACACTGAAGCTTTCTTT.